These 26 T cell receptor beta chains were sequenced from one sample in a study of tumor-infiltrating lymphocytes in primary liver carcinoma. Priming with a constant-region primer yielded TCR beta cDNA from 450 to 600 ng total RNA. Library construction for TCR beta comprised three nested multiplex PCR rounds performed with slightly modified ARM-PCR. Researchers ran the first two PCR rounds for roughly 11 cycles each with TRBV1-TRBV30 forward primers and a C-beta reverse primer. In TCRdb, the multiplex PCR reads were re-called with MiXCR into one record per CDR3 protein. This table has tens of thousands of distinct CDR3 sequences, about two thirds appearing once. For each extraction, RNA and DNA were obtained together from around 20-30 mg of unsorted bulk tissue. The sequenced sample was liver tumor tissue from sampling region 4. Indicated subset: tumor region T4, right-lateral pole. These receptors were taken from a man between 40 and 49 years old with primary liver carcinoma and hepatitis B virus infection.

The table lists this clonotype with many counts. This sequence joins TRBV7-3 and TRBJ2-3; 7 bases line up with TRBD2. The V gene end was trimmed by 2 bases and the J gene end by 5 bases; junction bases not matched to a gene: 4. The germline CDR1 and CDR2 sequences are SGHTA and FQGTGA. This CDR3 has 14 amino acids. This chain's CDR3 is CASSLEGEGDTQYF. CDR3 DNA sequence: TGTGCCAGCAGCTTAGAAGGGGAGGGAGATACGCAGTATTTT.

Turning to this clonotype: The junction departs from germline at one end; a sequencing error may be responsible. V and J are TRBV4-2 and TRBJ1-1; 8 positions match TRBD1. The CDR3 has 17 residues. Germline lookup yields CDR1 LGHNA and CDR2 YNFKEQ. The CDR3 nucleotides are TGTACCAGCAGCCAAGAGTACGGACAGGGTTTTTGGACCGAGGATTTCTTT. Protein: CTSSQEYGQGFWTEDFF.

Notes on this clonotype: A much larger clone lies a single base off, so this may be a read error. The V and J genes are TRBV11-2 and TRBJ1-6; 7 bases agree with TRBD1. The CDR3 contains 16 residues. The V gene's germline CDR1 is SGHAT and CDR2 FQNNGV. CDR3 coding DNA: TGTGTCAGCAGCTTCGCCGCCGGGACAGCGAATTCACCCCTCCACTTT. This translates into CVSSFAAGTANSPLHF.

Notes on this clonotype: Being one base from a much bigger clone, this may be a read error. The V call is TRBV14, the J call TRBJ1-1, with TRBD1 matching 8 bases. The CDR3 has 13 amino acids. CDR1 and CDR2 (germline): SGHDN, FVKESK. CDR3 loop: CASSQGQGIEVFF. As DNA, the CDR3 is TGTGCCAGCAGCCAAGGACAGGGGATAGAAGTTTTCTTT.

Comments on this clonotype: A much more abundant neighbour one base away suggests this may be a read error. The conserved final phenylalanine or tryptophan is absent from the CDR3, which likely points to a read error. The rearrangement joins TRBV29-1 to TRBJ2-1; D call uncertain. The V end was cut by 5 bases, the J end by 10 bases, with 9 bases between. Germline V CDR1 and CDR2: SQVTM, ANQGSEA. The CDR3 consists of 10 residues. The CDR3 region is CSVLDGEQFL. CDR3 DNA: TGCAGCGTTCTTGACGGCGAGCAGTTCCTC.

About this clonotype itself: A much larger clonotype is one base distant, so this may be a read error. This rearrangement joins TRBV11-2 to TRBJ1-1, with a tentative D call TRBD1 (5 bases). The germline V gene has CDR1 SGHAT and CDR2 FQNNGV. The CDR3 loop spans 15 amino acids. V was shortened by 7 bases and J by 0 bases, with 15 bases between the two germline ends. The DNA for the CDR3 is TGTGCCAGCATCGCACCCGGGGGGGTGAACACTGAAGCTTTCTTT. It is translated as CASIAPGGVNTEAFF.

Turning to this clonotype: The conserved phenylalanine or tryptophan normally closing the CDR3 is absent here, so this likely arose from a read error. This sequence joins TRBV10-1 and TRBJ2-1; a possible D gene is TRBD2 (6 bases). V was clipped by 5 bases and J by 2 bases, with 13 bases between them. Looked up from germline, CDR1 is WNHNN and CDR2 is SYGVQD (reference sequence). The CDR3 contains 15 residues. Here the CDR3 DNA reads TGCGCCAGCAGTCAAGCGCGACTAGCCTACAATGAGCAGTTCTTA. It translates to CASSQARLAYNEQFL.

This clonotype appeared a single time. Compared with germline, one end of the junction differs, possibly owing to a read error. The CDR3 loop is CAISLRWTGKNEQYF. DNA of the CDR3: TGTGCCATCAGCTTACGGTGGACAGGGAAAAACGAGCAGTACTTC. V is TRBV11-2 and J is TRBJ2-7; 8 bases align to TRBD1. The CDR3 is 15 residues long. The germline gives CDR1 SGHAT, CDR2 FQNNGV. The variable domain in full, completed from reference TRBV11-2 and TRBJ2-7, reads EAGVAQSPRYKIIEKRQSVAFWCNPISGHATLYWYQQILGQGPKLLIQFQNNGVVDDSQLPKDRFSAERLKGVDSTLKIQPAKLEDSAVYLCAISLRWTGKNEQYFGPGTRLTVT.

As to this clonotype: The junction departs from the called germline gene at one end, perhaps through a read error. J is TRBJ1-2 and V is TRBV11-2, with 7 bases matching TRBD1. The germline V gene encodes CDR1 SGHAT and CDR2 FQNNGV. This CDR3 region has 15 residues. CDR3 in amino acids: CANSLGGTALGGCIF. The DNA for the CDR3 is TGTGCCAACAGCTTAGGTGGGACAGCCCTAGGAGGCTGCATCTTC.

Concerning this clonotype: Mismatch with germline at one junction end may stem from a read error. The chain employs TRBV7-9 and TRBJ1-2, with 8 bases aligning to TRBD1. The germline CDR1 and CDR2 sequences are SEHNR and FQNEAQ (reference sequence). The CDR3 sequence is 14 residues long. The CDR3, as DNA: TGTGCCAGCAGATGGAACAGGGGGTTTCATGGCTACATCTTC. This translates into CASRWNRGFHGYIF.

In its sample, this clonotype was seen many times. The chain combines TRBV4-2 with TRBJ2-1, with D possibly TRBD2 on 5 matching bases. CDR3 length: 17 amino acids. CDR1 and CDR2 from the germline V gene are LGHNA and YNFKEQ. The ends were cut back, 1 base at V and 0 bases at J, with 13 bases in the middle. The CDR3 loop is CASSQGSRESSYNEQFF. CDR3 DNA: TGTGCCAGCAGCCAAGGATCCCGGGAAAGCTCCTACAATGAGCAGTTCTTC.

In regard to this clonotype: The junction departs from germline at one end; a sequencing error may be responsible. CDR3 protein: CGVEGTPSSPEAFF. The DNA for the CDR3 is TGCGGCGTTGAGGGGACGCCGTCCTCACCTGAAGCTTTCTTT. The chain joins TRBV29-1 to TRBJ1-1, with a possible D match to TRBD1 (5 bases). This CDR3 is built from 14 residues. Germline V lookup: CDR1 SQVTM, CDR2 ANQGSEA.

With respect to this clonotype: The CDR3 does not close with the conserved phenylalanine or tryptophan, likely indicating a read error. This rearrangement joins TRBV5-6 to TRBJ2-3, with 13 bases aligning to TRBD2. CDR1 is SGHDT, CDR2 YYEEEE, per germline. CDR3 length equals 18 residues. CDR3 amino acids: CVSSLVRLAGGRTDTQYL. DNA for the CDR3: TGTGTCAGCAGCTTGGTCCGACTAGCGGGAGGCCGCACAGATACGCAGTATTTG.

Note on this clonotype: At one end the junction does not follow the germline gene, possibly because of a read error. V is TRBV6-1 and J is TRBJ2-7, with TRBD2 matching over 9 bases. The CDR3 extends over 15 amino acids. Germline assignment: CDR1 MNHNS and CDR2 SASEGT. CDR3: CASSDEAGGVYEHYF. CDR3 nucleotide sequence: TGTGCCAGCAGTGATGAGGCGGGAGGGGTCTACGAGCACTACTTC.

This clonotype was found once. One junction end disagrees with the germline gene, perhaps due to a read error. DNA of the CDR3: TGTGCCAGCAGCTTTGAACAGGGGGTTTACGAGCGGTACTTC. Translated, it gives CASSFEQGVYERYF. The V call is TRBV11-2, the J call TRBJ2-7; 8 bases are a match to TRBD1. The V gene's germline CDR1 is SGHAT and CDR2 FQNNGV. This CDR3 is built from 14 residues. Looking up the rest from reference TRBV11-2 and TRBJ2-7 gives the full variable domain: EAGVAQSPRYKIIEKRQSVAFWCNPISGHATLYWYQQILGQGPKLLIQFQNNGVVDDSQLPKDRFSAERLKGVDSTLKIQPAKLEDSAVYLCASSFEQGVYERYFGPGTRLTVT.

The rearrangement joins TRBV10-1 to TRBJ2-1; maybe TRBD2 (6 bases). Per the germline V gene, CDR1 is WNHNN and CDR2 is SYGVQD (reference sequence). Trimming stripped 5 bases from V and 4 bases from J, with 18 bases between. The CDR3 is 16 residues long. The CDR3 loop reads CASSNVTSGAYNEQFF. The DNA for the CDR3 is TGCGCCAGCAGTAACGTGACTAGTGGAGCGTACAATGAGCAGTTCTTC.

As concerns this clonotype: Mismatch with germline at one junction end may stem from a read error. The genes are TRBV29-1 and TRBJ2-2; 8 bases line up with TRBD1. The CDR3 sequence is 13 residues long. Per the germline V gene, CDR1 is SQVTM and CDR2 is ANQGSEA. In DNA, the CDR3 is TGCAGCGTTGAAGGACAGGGGTCTGGGGAGCAGTTTTTT. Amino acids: CSVEGQGSGEQFF.

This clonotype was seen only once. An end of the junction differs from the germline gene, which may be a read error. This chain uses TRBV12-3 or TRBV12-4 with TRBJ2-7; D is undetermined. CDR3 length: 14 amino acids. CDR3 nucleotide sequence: TGTGCCAGCAGTTCGTGGGCCGACGGGCCCGAGCAGTATTTC. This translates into CASSSWADGPEQYF.

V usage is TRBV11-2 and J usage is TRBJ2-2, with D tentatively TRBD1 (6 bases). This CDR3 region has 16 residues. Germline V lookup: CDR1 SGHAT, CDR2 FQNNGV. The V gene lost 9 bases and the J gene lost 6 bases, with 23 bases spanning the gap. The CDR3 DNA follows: TGTGCCAGTAAGGGGGTTAGGGCAGGCAAATCCGGGGAGCTGTTTTTT. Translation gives CASKGVRAGKSGELFF.

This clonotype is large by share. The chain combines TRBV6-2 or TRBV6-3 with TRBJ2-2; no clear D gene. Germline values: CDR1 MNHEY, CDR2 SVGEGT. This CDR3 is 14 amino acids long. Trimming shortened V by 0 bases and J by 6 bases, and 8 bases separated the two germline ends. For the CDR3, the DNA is TGTGCCAGCAGTTACTCGGGGTCCCCCGGGGAGCTGTTTTTT. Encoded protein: CASSYSGSPGELFF.

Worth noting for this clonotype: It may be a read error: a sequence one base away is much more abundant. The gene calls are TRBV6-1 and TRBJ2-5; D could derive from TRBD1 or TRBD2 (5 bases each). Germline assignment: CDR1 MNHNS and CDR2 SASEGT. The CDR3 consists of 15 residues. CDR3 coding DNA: TGTGCCAGCAGCCCCGAGAGGGGTATGGTGCAGACCCAGTGCTTC. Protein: CASSPERGMVQTQCF.

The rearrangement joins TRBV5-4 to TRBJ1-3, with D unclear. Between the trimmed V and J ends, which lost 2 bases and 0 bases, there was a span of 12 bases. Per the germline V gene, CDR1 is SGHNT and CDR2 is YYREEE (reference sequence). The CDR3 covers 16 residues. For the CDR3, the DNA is TGTGCCAGCAGCTTTTTGAGCTCCAGCTCTGGAAACACCATATATTTT. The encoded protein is CASSFLSSSSGNTIYF.

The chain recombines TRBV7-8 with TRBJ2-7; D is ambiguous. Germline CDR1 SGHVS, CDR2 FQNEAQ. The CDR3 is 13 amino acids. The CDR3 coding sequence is TGTGTTAGCAGCTTGGGCCTGGTGGAGGAGCAGTACTTC. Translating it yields CVSSLGLVEEQYF.

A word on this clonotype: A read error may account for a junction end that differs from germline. The DNA of the CDR3 is TGTGCCAGCGGCATAGCGAGGCTAGCCCTGGGAAAAAAAGAGACACAGTACTTC. Protein product: CASGIARLALGKKETQYF. The J gene is TRBJ2-5, the V gene TRBV11-2; weak D call: TRBD2 (5 bases). This CDR3 region has 18 residues. Germline-derived CDR1 and CDR2 are SGHAT and FQNNGV.

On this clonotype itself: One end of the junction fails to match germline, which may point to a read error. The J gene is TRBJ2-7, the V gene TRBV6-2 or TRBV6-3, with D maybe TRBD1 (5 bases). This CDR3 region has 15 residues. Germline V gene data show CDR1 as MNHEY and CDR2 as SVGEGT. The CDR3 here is CASSYVGRVSVGQYF. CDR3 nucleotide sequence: TGTGCTAGCAGTTACGTCGGCAGGGTCTCGGTTGGGCAGTACTTC.

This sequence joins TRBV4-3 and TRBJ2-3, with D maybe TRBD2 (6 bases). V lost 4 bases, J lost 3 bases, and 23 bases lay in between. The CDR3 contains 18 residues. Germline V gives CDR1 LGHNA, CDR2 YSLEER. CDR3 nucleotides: TGCGCCAGCAGCCCGGCCGATACTAGCTGGAGGGCTACAGATACGCAGTATTTT. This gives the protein CASSPADTSWRATDTQYF.